This T cell receptor beta chain was sequenced in a study of T cell responses to AZD1222 COVID-19 vaccine. Study results and caveats: The donor group comprised mostly white British people and more females; the analysis possibly underestimated clonal diversity. There were repertoire samples only from the period after the peak T cell response.

Germline V gene sequence: CDR1 MNHEY, CDR2 SVGAGI. The CDR3 contains 15 residues. V was pared by 6 bases and J by 0 bases, with 6 bases of the junction left unmatched. Generated by immunoSEQ multiplex PCR, the TCRdb table keeps only in-frame clones and is missing some. The table records approximately 120,000 clones, 90% of them present only once. Of note for this clone: Antigen: not known.

The sequence was collected from an adult in good health. The V call is TRBV6-5, the J call TRBJ2-7; 9 bases align to TRBD1. This material consisted of peripheral blood, taken on day 0 of AZD1222 vaccination. The CDR3 DNA follows: TGTGCCAGCAGATTACAGGGGGCAAGCTCCTACGAGCAGTACTTC. Translating it yields CASRLQGASSYEQYF.